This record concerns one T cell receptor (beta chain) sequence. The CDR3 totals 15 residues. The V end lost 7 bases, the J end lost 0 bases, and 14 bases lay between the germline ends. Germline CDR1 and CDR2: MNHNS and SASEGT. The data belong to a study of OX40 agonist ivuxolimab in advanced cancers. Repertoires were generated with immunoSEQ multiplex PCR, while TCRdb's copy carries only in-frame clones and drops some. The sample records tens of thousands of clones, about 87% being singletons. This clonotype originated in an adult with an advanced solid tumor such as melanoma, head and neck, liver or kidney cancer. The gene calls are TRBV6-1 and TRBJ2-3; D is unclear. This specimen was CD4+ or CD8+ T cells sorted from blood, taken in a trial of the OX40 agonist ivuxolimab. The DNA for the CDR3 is TGTGCCAGCAATCTTGAGGATCCTAGCACAGATACGCAGTATTTT. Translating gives CASNLEDPSTDTQYF.